This T cell receptor (beta chain) was observed in a study of beta chain features in type 1 diabetes. Study-wide results and limits: Individuals with type 1 diabetes displayed fewer insertions and more deletions at VDJ junctions. A cDNA-based sequencing approach could over-represent cells with high TCR expression.

About this clone: Antigen specificity is unknown.

Expressed TCRB transcripts got sequenced, as all isolated RNA was reverse transcribed. Data came from immunoSEQ multiplex PCR; TCRdb stores just in-frame clones and leaves some out. This table has 350,000 or so clones, around a fifth appearing once. Germline CDR1 SGHVS, CDR2 FQNEAQ. V was clipped by 5 bases and J by 2 bases, with 14 bases between them. The CDR3 runs to 15 residues. The source is a woman aged 18 to 35 in good health. Sequenced: naive CD4+ T cells from blood. The gene calls are TRBV7-8 and TRBJ2-3; no clear D. The CDR3 loop reads CASSQPPSPTDTQYF. The CDR3 region has the DNA TGTGCCAGCAGCCAACCCCCAAGCCCCACAGATACGCAGTATTTT.